The 6 T cell receptor beta chains given below trace back to one sample, sequenced in a study of blood T cell repertoires in COVID-19. Assay used: immunoSEQ multiplex PCR; TCRdb lists only in-frame clones, some missing. The sample carries about 230,000 clones, about nine tenths recorded once. Sample: PBMCs or T cells enriched from blood (not recorded which). Receptors originate from a woman under 40 with acute COVID-19.

Written as DNA, the CDR3 is TGTGCCAGCAGCCCCCCGTGGCAGTTAACGAACACCGGGGAGCTGTTTTTT. Translation gives CASSPPWQLTNTGELFF. The chain carries TRBV28 and TRBJ2-2; D gene uncertain. Per germline, CDR1 MDHEN and CDR2 SYDVKM. The CDR3 length is 17 residues. V lost 6 bases to trimming and J lost 0 bases, with 17 bases between them.

V is TRBV21-1 and J is TRBJ2-7; the table gives TRBD1 as D, unverified against the DNA. TRBV21-1 is assigned pseudogene status. The CDR3 is 18 residues long. In DNA, the CDR3 is TGTGCCAGCAGGCCACGGGGGCAGGGGGCGAACGAGTGGTACGAGCAGTACTTC. Protein: CASRPRGQGANEWYEQYF.

J is TRBJ1-1 and V is TRBV28; TRBD1 aligns across 7 bases. CDR1 is MDHEN, CDR2 SYDVKM, per germline. The junction had 4 bases not matched to a gene; V was cut back by 3 bases and J by 6 bases. This CDR3 contains 13 residues. CDR3 region: CASSLGQGAEAFF. The CDR3 nucleotides read TGTGCCAGCAGTTTGGGGCAGGGGGCTGAAGCTTTCTTT.

The table lists this clone with a count of one. J is TRBJ2-7 and V is TRBV11-2; tentative D call: TRBD2 (6 bases). This CDR3 is 14 amino acids long. V was shortened by 0 bases and J by 4 bases, with 10 bases between the two germline ends. CDR1 is SGHAT, CDR2 FQNNGV, per germline. The CDR3 DNA reads as TGTGCCAGCAGCTTAGATCGGGCGGGGTACGAGCAGTACTTC. Translated, it gives CASSLDRAGYEQYF. The full variable domain, in which reference TRBV11-2 and TRBJ2-7 provide the parts outside the CDR3, is EAGVAQSPRYKIIEKRQSVAFWCNPISGHATLYWYQQILGQGPKLLIQFQNNGVVDDSQLPKDRFSAERLKGVDSTLKIQPAKLEDSAVYLCASSLDRAGYEQYFGPGTRLTVT.

This chain uses TRBV19 with TRBJ1-1; D not resolved. The CDR3 is made up of 14 amino acids. Trimming took off 2 bases at V and 0 bases at J, with 7 bases between the two ends. Germline V gene lookup returns CDR1 LNHDA and CDR2 SQIVND (reference sequence). This chain's CDR3 is CASSITVMNTEAFF. CDR3 coding DNA: TGTGCCAGTAGTATAACAGTCATGAACACTGAAGCTTTCTTT.

The chain couples TRBV4-1 to TRBJ2-7, with 15 bases aligning to TRBD2. The length of the CDR3 is 15 residues. After removal of 4 bases from V and 11 bases from J, the junction contained 9 bases not matched to a gene. Germline values: CDR1 MGHRA, CDR2 YSYEKL. CDR3 DNA: TGCGCCAGCAGCCCGACGGGACTAGCGGGGGGTAAGGAGTACTTC. Translating gives CASSPTGLAGGKEYF.